These T cell receptor beta chains were read from a single sample in a study of blood T cell repertoires in COVID-19. Using immunoSEQ multiplex PCR, the repertoire was profiled, and TCRdb retains in-frame clones only, with some absent. The sample yields about 78,000 clones, approximately 86% seen once. Sequenced sample: peripheral blood. These receptors were obtained from a woman aged 60-75 years with acute or convalescent COVID-19. Each CDR3 is given with its conserved first and last residue. D genes are given only for firm matches. A row's size may be missing; if present it is once, few, many or a size class.

abundance: -; d_gene: TRBD1; v_gene: TRBV10-3; j_gene: TRBJ1-6; CDR3aa: CAISVTGERSPLHF; CDR3nt: TGTGCCATCAGTGTGACAGGGGAGAGATCACCCCTCCACTTT
abundance: -; d_gene: TRBD2; v_gene: TRBV7-2; j_gene: TRBJ2-1; CDR3aa: CASSRRGSYPYNEQFF; CDR3nt: TGTGCCAGCAGTCGACGCGGGAGTTACCCCTACAATGAGCAGTTCTTC
abundance: -; d_gene: -; v_gene: TRBV29-1; j_gene: TRBJ1-6; CDR3aa: CSVEDRGGDSPLHF; CDR3nt: TGCAGCGTTGAAGACAGGGGTGGTGATTCACCCCTCCACTTT
abundance: -; d_gene: -; v_gene: TRBV20-1; j_gene: TRBJ2-3; CDR3aa: CSASGNAGSTDTQYF; CDR3nt: TGCAGTGCTAGTGGCAATGCGGGGAGCACAGATACGCAGTATTTT
abundance: -; d_gene: -; v_gene: TRBV28; j_gene: TRBJ1-1; CDR3aa: CASSPWGRQNTEAFF; CDR3nt: TGTGCCAGCAGTCCATGGGGGAGGCAGAACACTGAAGCTTTCTTT
abundance: -; d_gene: TRBD1; v_gene: TRBV7-9; j_gene: TRBJ1-2; CDR3aa: CASSLGTGNGYTF; CDR3nt: TGTGCCAGCAGCTTAGGGACAGGGAATGGCTACACCTTC
abundance: -; d_gene: TRBD1; v_gene: TRBV28; j_gene: TRBJ2-7; CDR3aa: CASSSPQQGWAYEQYF; CDR3nt: TGTGCCAGCAGTTCACCTCAACAGGGGTGGGCCTACGAGCAGTACTTC
abundance: medium-sized; d_gene: -; v_gene: TRBV14; j_gene: TRBJ2-1; CDR3aa: CASSQGENYNEQFF; CDR3nt: TGTGCCAGCAGCCAAGGAGAGAACTACAATGAGCAGTTCTTC
abundance: -; d_gene: -; v_gene: TRBV25-1; j_gene: TRBJ1-5; CDR3aa: CASSEDGRGQPQHF; CDR3nt: TGTGCCAGCAGTGAAGATGGGAGGGGGCAGCCCCAGCATTTT
abundance: -; d_gene: TRBD1; v_gene: TRBV9; j_gene: TRBJ2-7; CDR3aa: CASSVGGQGRYEQYF; CDR3nt: TGTGCCAGCAGCGTAGGGGGACAGGGTCGTTACGAGCAGTACTTC
abundance: -; d_gene: -; v_gene: TRBV12-3/TRBV12-4; j_gene: TRBJ2-1; CDR3aa: CASTPGLYNEQFF; CDR3nt: TGTGCCAGCACCCCGGGACTCTACAATGAGCAGTTCTTC
abundance: -; d_gene: -; v_gene: TRBV27; j_gene: TRBJ2-7; CDR3aa: CASSLRRDSATNF; CDR3nt: TGTGCCAGCAGTTTACGGCGGGACTCTGCCACGAATTTC
abundance: -; d_gene: -; v_gene: TRBV7-9; j_gene: TRBJ1-4; CDR3aa: CASSPLISSNEKLFF; CDR3nt: TGTGCCAGCAGCCCCCTAATATCCTCCAATGAAAAACTGTTTTTT
abundance: -; d_gene: -; v_gene: TRBV18; j_gene: TRBJ1-1; CDR3aa: CASSPRVRQVNTEAFF; CDR3nt: TGTGCCAGCTCACCACGTGTTAGACAGGTGAACACTGAAGCTTTCTTT
abundance: -; d_gene: -; v_gene: TRBV27; j_gene: TRBJ1-4; CDR3aa: CASRDFGHRGGKLFF; CDR3nt: TGTGCCAGCAGGGACTTTGGGCACCGTGGTGGGAAACTGTTTTTT
abundance: -; d_gene: TRBD2; v_gene: TRBV11-2; j_gene: TRBJ2-1; CDR3aa: CASSFRTSGSYEQFF; CDR3nt: TGTGCCAGCAGCTTCCGGACTAGCGGGAGCTATGAGCAGTTCTTC
abundance: -; d_gene: TRBD2; v_gene: TRBV7-2; j_gene: TRBJ2-1; CDR3aa: CASSLQRGVSYEQFF; CDR3nt: TGTGCCAGCAGCCTCCAGCGGGGGGTTAGCTATGAGCAGTTCTTC
abundance: -; d_gene: -; v_gene: TRBV15; j_gene: TRBJ1-4; CDR3aa: CATSRDGTGSNEKLFF; CDR3nt: TGTGCCACCAGCAGAGATGGAACAGGGTCTAATGAAAAACTGTTTTTT
abundance: -; d_gene: -; v_gene: TRBV19; j_gene: TRBJ2-6; CDR3aa: CASSINSGANVLTF; CDR3nt: TGTGCCAGTAGTATTAACTCTGGGGCCAACGTCCTGACTTTC
abundance: -; d_gene: TRBD2; v_gene: TRBV7-2; j_gene: TRBJ2-3; CDR3aa: CASSSGLETDTQYF; CDR3nt: TGTGCCAGCAGCTCCGGACTAGAGACAGATACGCAGTATTTT
abundance: -; d_gene: -; v_gene: TRBV28; j_gene: TRBJ1-2; CDR3aa: CASSSQNYGYTF; CDR3nt: TGTGCCAGCAGTTCACAGAACTATGGCTACACCTTC
abundance: -; d_gene: -; v_gene: TRBV12-3/TRBV12-4; j_gene: TRBJ2-1; CDR3aa: CASSLTPNNEQFF; CDR3nt: TGTGCCAGCAGTTTAACCCCTAACAATGAGCAGTTCTTC
abundance: -; d_gene: -; v_gene: TRBV30; j_gene: TRBJ1-2; CDR3aa: CAWSVGSGVGVLSF; CDR3nt: TGTGCCTGGAGTGTAGGTTCAGGGGTTGGGGTTTTGTCCTTC
abundance: -; d_gene: -; v_gene: TRBV5-1; j_gene: TRBJ1-1; CDR3aa: CASSMDNMNTEAFF; CDR3nt: TGCGCCAGCAGCATGGACAACATGAACACTGAAGCTTTCTTT
abundance: -; d_gene: -; v_gene: TRBV5-1; j_gene: TRBJ1-1; CDR3aa: CASSTGLGYSEAFF; CDR3nt: TGCGCCAGCAGCACGGGACTTGGTTACTCTGAAGCTTTCTTT
abundance: -; d_gene: -; v_gene: TRBV24-1; j_gene: TRBJ2-2; CDR3aa: CATSRTSNTGELFF; CDR3nt: TGTGCCACCAGTCGGACATCGAACACCGGGGAGCTGTTTTTT
abundance: -; d_gene: -; v_gene: TRBV7-9; j_gene: TRBJ2-7; CDR3aa: CASSLRDIEVSW; CDR3nt: TGTGCCAGCAGCTTACGAGATATCGAGGTCTCTTGG
abundance: -; d_gene: TRBD1; v_gene: TRBV6-1; j_gene: TRBJ1-2; CDR3aa: CASSEDRVGYGYTF; CDR3nt: TGTGCCAGCAGTGAGGACAGGGTGGGGTATGGCTACACCTTC
abundance: -; d_gene: -; v_gene: TRBV6-2/TRBV6-3; j_gene: TRBJ2-3; CDR3aa: CASSRAVLTDTQYF; CDR3nt: TGTGCCAGCAGTAGAGCGGTCCTCACAGATACGCAGTATTTT
abundance: -; d_gene: TRBD1; v_gene: TRBV5-1; j_gene: TRBJ2-7; CDR3aa: CASSTGQGSSYEQYF; CDR3nt: TGCGCCAGCAGCACAGGACAGGGCAGCTCCTACGAGCAGTACTTC
abundance: -; d_gene: -; v_gene: TRBV7-6; j_gene: TRBJ1-2; CDR3aa: CASSPTASANYGYTF; CDR3nt: TGTGCCAGCAGCCCGACAGCTTCAGCTAACTATGGCTACACCTTC
abundance: -; d_gene: -; v_gene: TRBV2; j_gene: TRBJ1-1; CDR3aa: CASEIMNTEAFF; CDR3nt: TGTGCCAGCGAGATTATGAACACTGAAGCTTTCTTT
abundance: -; d_gene: TRBD2; v_gene: TRBV7-2; j_gene: TRBJ2-5; CDR3aa: CASSLGLAGARRETQYF; CDR3nt: TGTGCCAGCAGCTTAGGGCTAGCGGGGGCGAGGAGAGAGACCCAGTACTTC
abundance: -; d_gene: TRBD2; v_gene: TRBV27; j_gene: TRBJ2-3; CDR3aa: CASSPHLASGTLTDTQYF; CDR3nt: TGTGCCAGCAGTCCTCACCTCGCTAGCGGAACACTCACAGATACGCAGTATTTT
abundance: -; d_gene: TRBD1; v_gene: TRBV7-9; j_gene: TRBJ1-1; CDR3aa: CASSLRTGGPNTEAFF; CDR3nt: TGTGCCAGCAGCTTGAGGACAGGGGGTCCGAACACTGAAGCTTTCTTT
abundance: -; d_gene: -; v_gene: TRBV6-5; j_gene: TRBJ2-7; CDR3aa: CASRPLTASYEQYF; CDR3nt: TGTGCCAGCAGGCCCCTGACAGCATCCTACGAGCAGTACTTC
abundance: -; d_gene: TRBD1; v_gene: TRBV5-1; j_gene: TRBJ1-2; CDR3aa: CASSFSGTDVDTF; CDR3nt: TGCGCCAGCAGCTTCTCTGGGACAGACGTCGACACCTTC
abundance: -; d_gene: -; v_gene: TRBV7-9; j_gene: TRBJ1-5; CDR3aa: CASSLSGNQPQHF; CDR3nt: TGTGCCAGCAGCCTCTCGGGGAATCAGCCCCAGCATTTT
abundance: -; d_gene: -; v_gene: TRBV6-5; j_gene: TRBJ1-1; CDR3aa: CASSPTNRERESFF; CDR3nt: TGTGCCAGCAGTCCCACGAACAGGGAGAGAGAATCTTTCTTT
abundance: -; d_gene: -; v_gene: TRBV15; j_gene: TRBJ2-3; CDR3aa: CATSRGSGLVTDTQYF; CDR3nt: TGTGCCACCAGCAGAGGGTCGGGGTTAGTCACAGATACGCAGTATTTT
abundance: -; d_gene: -; v_gene: TRBV28; j_gene: TRBJ2-1; CDR3aa: CASSFRPDIAQFF; CDR3nt: TGTGCCAGCAGCTTCCGGCCAGACATTGCGCAGTTCTTC
abundance: -; d_gene: TRBD2; v_gene: TRBV29-1; j_gene: TRBJ2-3; CDR3aa: CSVETSGLSTDTQYF; CDR3nt: TGCAGCGTTGAGACTAGCGGGTTAAGCACAGATACGCAGTATTTT
abundance: -; d_gene: -; v_gene: TRBV6-5; j_gene: TRBJ1-6; CDR3aa: CASRSGLSVNSPLHF; CDR3nt: TGTGCCAGCAGATCCGGACTGAGTGTAAATTCACCCCTCCACTTT
abundance: -; d_gene: -; v_gene: TRBV4-2; j_gene: TRBJ2-1; CDR3aa: CASSQEAGTLSNEQFF; CDR3nt: TGTGCCAGCAGCCAAGAGGCGGGGACTCTGAGCAATGAGCAGTTCTTC